This TCR beta chain originates from a study of technical replicates of blood from four donors. Germline CDR1 is MNHEY and CDR2 is SVGAGI. Trimming removed 10 bases from V and 4 bases from J, with 10 bases in between. CDR3 length equals 11 residues. Clones were read by immunoSEQ multiplex PCR, and TCRdb kept only the in-frame ones, dropping some. The data show about 69,000 clones, over 80% seen once. The chain uses TRBV6-5 and TRBJ1-1; possible D gene TRBD1, 6 bases. Sequencing used PBMCs. The sequence came from a human donor in good health. Some clones in this sample may be carry-over from other donors' samples. In DNA form, the CDR3 reads TGTGCCACCCGGGGGGCCACTGAAGCTTTCTTT. Translating it yields CATRGATEAFF.